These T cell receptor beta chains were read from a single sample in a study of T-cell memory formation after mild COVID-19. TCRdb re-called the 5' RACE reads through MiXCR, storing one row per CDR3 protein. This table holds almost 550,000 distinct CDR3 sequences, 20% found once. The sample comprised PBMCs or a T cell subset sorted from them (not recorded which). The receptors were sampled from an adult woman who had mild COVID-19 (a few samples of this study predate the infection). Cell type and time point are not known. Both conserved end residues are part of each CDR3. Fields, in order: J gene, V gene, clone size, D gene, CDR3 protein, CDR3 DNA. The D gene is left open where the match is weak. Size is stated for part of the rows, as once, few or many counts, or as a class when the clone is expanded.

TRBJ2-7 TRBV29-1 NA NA CSVGEGQAYEQYF TGCAGCGTGGGGGAGGGACAGGCCTACGAGCAGTACTTC
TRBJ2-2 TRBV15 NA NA CATSRVAGELFF TGTGCCACCAGCAGGGTTGCCGGGGAGCTGTTTTTT
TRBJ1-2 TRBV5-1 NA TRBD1 CASSAGQFYGYTF TGCGCCAGCAGCGCGGGACAGTTCTATGGCTACACCTTC
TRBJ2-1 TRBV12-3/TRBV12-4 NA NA CASSFTGTEQFF TGTGCCAGCAGTTTTACAGGGACTGAGCAGTTCTTC
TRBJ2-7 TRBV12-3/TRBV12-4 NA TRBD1 CASSSSPGTGGTYEQYF TGTGCCAGCAGCAGCTCACCCGGGACAGGGGGAACCTACGAGCAGTACTTC
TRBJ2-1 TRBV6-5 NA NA CASSYSRRGYNEQFF TGTGCCAGCAGTTACTCGCGAAGAGGCTACAATGAGCAGTTCTTC
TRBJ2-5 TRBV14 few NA CASSPPGHFQETQYF TGTGCCAGCAGCCCACCGGGACACTTCCAAGAGACCCAGTACTTC
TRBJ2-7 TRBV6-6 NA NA CASRADGYEQYF TGTGCCAGCAGAGCCGACGGGTACGAGCAGTACTTC
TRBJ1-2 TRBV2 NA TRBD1 CASTGVDRVHGYTF TGTGCCAGCACCGGGGTAGACAGGGTCCATGGCTACACCTTC
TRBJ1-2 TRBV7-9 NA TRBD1 CASSSTGTDYGYTF TGTGCCAGCAGCTCGACAGGGACGGACTATGGCTACACCTTC
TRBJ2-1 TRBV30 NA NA CAWSVRGAEFF TGTGCCTGGAGTGTACGGGGGGCGGAGTTCTTC
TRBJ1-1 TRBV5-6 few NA CASSLGGGPTEAFF TGTGCCAGCAGCTTGGGAGGGGGGCCCACTGAAGCTTTCTTT
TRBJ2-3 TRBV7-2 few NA CASSLAMASGDTQYF TGTGCCAGCAGCTTAGCAATGGCCAGCGGGGATACGCAGTATTTT
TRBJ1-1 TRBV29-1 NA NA CSAGTRALNTEAFF TGCAGCGCCGGAACCAGGGCTCTGAACACTGAAGCTTTCTTT
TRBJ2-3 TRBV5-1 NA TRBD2 CASRFTAGATDTQYF TGCGCCAGCAGATTTACAGCGGGAGCCACAGATACGCAGTATTTT
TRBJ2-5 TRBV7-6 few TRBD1 CASSLGTGYQETQYF TGTGCCAGCAGCTTAGGGACAGGATACCAAGAGACCCAGTACTTC